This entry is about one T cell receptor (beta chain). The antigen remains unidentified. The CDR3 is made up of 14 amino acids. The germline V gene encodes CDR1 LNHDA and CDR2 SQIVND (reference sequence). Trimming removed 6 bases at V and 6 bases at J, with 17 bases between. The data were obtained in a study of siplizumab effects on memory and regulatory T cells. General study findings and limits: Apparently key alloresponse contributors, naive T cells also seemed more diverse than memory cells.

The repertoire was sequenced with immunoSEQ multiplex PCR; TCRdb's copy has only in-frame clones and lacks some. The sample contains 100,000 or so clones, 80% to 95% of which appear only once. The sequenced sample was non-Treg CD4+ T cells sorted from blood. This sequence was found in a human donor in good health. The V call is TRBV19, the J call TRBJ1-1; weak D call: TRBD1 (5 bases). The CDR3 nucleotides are TGTGCCAGTAGGAGCGGGCAGGGTCGGGCTGAAGCTTTCTTT. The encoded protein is CASRSGQGRAEAFF.